This TCR beta chain was found in a study of shared clonotypes between healthy human individuals. As for the study in general: Each donor contributed plates that comprised three CD4 naive, three CD4 memory, two CD8 naive and one CD8 memory.

Study-wide points: Larger richness was generally estimated for naive than memory subsets.

Profiling relied on immunoSEQ multiplex PCR, and the TCRdb table lists in-frame clones only, not all of them. The sample lists 2 million to 2.5 million clones, more than 85% seen once, with approximately 0.4% in the top ten. Points on this clone: Its antigen is currently unknown.

Subsets obtained from CD4+ cells comprised CD45RA+ naive and CD45RA-negative memory cells. The clonotype originates from a man between 18 and 35 years old in good health. Some clones in this sample may be carry-over from other donors' samples. Sequenced material: naive CD4+ T cells from PBMCs. This sample's subset: CD45RA+ positively selected.

The CDR3 region is CAWREEYEQFF. The CDR3 DNA sequence: TGTGCCTGGAGGGAGGAGTATGAGCAGTTCTTC. The genes are TRBV30 and TRBJ2-1, with D possibly matching TRBD2 (5 bases). V lost 3 bases to trimming and J lost 8 bases, with 8 bases between them. In germline, CDR1 is GTSNPN, CDR2 SVGIG (reference sequence). This CDR3 spans 11 amino acids.